Here is one T cell receptor beta chain with its context. Its antigen is not identified. The V gene lost 4 bases and the J gene lost 7 bases, with 10 bases spanning the gap. The CDR3 runs 12 residues. Germline V lookup: CDR1 SGHAT, CDR2 FQNNGV. This sample stems from a study of cytomegalovirus exposure and HLA in healthy donors. The study's findings and limits: In vitro work confirmed that a few CMV-associated chains recognize CMV antigens. Across donors, presence/absence analyses took sequencing depth to be roughly uniform. A later analysis associated 15,000 or so TCR beta sequences with HLA alleles at a 0.05 false discovery rate.

It was with 60 Vbeta and 13 Jbeta primers that the PCR ran. Clones were sequenced by immunoSEQ multiplex PCR, and TCRdb holds only the in-frame ones, with some missing. This sample has some 110,000 clones, with roughly 13% found just once. The sequence derives from a man between 35 and 55 years old in good health and CMV-seropositive. Sequencing was done on a sample of PBMCs. The chain is built from TRBV11-2 and TRBJ1-1, with D unresolved. CDR3 residues: CASSWASIEAFF. The CDR3 region has the DNA TGTGCCAGCAGCTGGGCGTCGATTGAAGCTTTCTTT.